This is a list of T cell receptor beta chains from one sample in a study of cytomegalovirus exposure and HLA in healthy donors. Using immunoSEQ multiplex PCR, the repertoire was profiled, and TCRdb retains in-frame clones only, with some absent. This table holds fewer than 100,000 clones, about two thirds found once. Sequencing was carried out using PBMCs. The receptors originated from a female donor in good health and CMV-seronegative. The CDR3 runs from the conserved cysteine through the conserved F or W. The D gene is left open where the match is weak. The size entry is marked missing in some rows and otherwise reads once, few, many or a size class.

clone_size	d_call	v_call	j_call	cdr3_aa	cdr3_nt
.	.	TRBV29-1	TRBJ1-4	CSAFGQEKLFF	TGCAGCGCCTTTGGACAGGAAAAACTGTTTTTT
.	.	TRBV9	TRBJ2-7	CASSVAGNSYYEQYF	TGTGCCAGCAGCGTAGCCGGGAACTCATACTACGAGCAGTACTTC
medium-sized	.	TRBV7-9	TRBJ1-2	CASSLAIGVNYGYTF	TGTGCCAGCAGCTTAGCGATAGGGGTCAACTATGGCTACACCTTC
.	TRBD2	TRBV5-1	TRBJ2-1	CASSLGLAGAYNEQFF	TGCGCCAGCAGCTTGGGACTAGCGGGAGCCTACAATGAGCAGTTCTTC
.	TRBD1	TRBV19	TRBJ1-1	CASSTGTTGLGGTEAFF	TGTGCCAGTAGTACCGGAACGACAGGGCTGGGGGGCACTGAAGCTTTCTTT
.	TRBD2	TRBV9	TRBJ2-1	CASSAPGLGHTSSYNEQFF	TGTGCCAGCAGCGCACCGGGACTAGGACATACGAGCTCCTACAATGAGCAGTTCTTC
.	TRBD2	TRBV15	TRBJ2-7	CATSRPLGLAGGPSYEQYF	TGTGCCACCAGCAGGCCTTTGGGCCTAGCGGGAGGACCGTCCTACGAGCAGTACTTC
.	.	TRBV28	TRBJ2-4	CASSAYVENIQYF	TGTGCCAGCAGCGCGTATGTCGAAAACATTCAGTACTTC
.	.	TRBV7-9	TRBJ1-5	CASSLGAEGGQPQHF	TGTGCCAGCAGCTTAGGAGCTGAGGGAGGTCAGCCCCAGCATTTT
.	.	TRBV11-1	TRBJ2-5	CASSHREVTQYF	TGTGCCAGCAGCCATCGCGAGGTGACCCAGTACTTC
.	.	TRBV28	TRBJ1-2	CASSFGGLDGYTF	TGTGCCAGCAGTTTTGGGGGACTGGATGGCTACACCTTC
few	.	TRBV4-1	TRBJ1-5	CASSDQVTGIGQPQHF	TGCGCCAGCAGCGATCAAGTAACAGGGATTGGTCAGCCCCAGCATTTT
.	TRBD2	TRBV5-1	TRBJ2-7	CASSFGLAGSYEQYF	TGCGCCAGCAGTTTCGGACTAGCGGGAAGCTACGAGCAGTACTTC
.	TRBD2	TRBV5-1	TRBJ2-7	CASSLAGTSGVGEQYF	TGCGCCAGCAGCTTGGCCGGGACTAGCGGGGTGGGGGAGCAGTACTTC
.	TRBD1	TRBV7-9	TRBJ2-7	CASSPTGYEQYF	TGTGCCAGCAGCCCGACAGGGTATGAGCAGTACTTC
.	TRBD1	TRBV7-2	TRBJ2-5	CASSSSRGLGTQYF	TGTGCCAGCAGCTCGAGCAGGGGGCTGGGGACCCAGTACTTC
.	.	TRBV11-3	TRBJ2-1	CASSLSGIYNEQFF	TGTGCCAGCAGCTTATCGGGGATCTACAATGAGCAGTTCTTC
.	TRBD1	TRBV30	TRBJ1-2	CAWSPISGGQGYTF	TGTGCCTGGAGTCCCATATCAGGGGGCCAAGGCTACACCTTC
once	TRBD2	TRBV15	TRBJ2-3	CATSSGTSGSTDTQYF	TGTGCCACCAGCAGTGGGACTAGCGGAAGCACAGATACGCAGTATTTT
.	TRBD1	TRBV14	TRBJ1-2	CASSPRTGDGYTF	TGTGCCAGCAGCCCGAGGACAGGGGACGGCTACACCTTC
.	.	TRBV5-6	TRBJ2-7	CASSFGTNTYEQYF	TGTGCCAGCAGCTTTGGGACAAATACGTACGAGCAGTACTTC
.	.	TRBV21-1	TRBJ2-2	CASSKDMGSSPTGELFF	TGTGCCAGCAGCAAAGATATGGGCTCATCGCCCACCGGGGAGCTGTTTTTT
.	TRBD1	TRBV9	TRBJ2-1	CASSDDRGWNEQFF	TGTGCCAGCAGCGATGACAGGGGTTGGAATGAGCAGTTCTTC
.	.	TRBV10-3	TRBJ1-1	CAISLRGMNTEAFF	TGTGCCATCAGTCTACGGGGGATGAACACTGAAGCTTTCTTT
.	TRBD2	TRBV18	TRBJ2-1	CASSPERDPYNEQFF	TGTGCCAGCTCACCTGAGCGGGACCCTTACAATGAGCAGTTCTTC
few	.	TRBV25-1	TRBJ2-5	CASSESSQETQYF	TGTGCCAGCAGTGAATCCAGCCAAGAGACCCAGTACTTC
.	.	TRBV14	TRBJ2-7	CASSQGAMAYEQYF	TGTGCCAGCAGCCAAGGGGCAATGGCCTACGAGCAGTACTTC
.	TRBD1	TRBV6-6	TRBJ2-7	CASSRTGGNEQYF	TGTGCCAGCAGTCGTACAGGGGGGAACGAGCAGTACTTC
once	TRBD2	TRBV10-3	TRBJ2-2	CAISESLAGGPGELFF	TGTGCCATCAGTGAGTCACTAGCGGGAGGCCCCGGGGAGCTGTTTTTT
.	.	TRBV12-5	TRBJ2-2	CASGLASGGELFF	TGTGCTAGTGGTTTGGCTAGTGGCGGGGAGCTGTTTTTT
.	.	TRBV4-2	TRBJ2-7	CASSQDSAAAAYEQYF	TGTGCCAGCAGCCAAGATTCGGCGGCCGCGGCCTACGAGCAGTACTTC
.	TRBD2	TRBV5-4	TRBJ2-7	CASRLGGGSYEQYF	TGTGCCAGCCGTTTGGGGGGAGGGAGCTACGAGCAGTACTTC
.	TRBD2	TRBV4-3	TRBJ2-3	CASSQETSRGGSDTQYF	TGCGCCAGCAGCCAAGAAACGTCTCGCGGGGGGTCAGATACGCAGTATTTT
.	.	TRBV30	TRBJ1-1	CAWTTGKYGAFF	TGTGCCTGGACCACAGGGAAGTACGGAGCTTTCTTT
.	.	TRBV6-5	TRBJ1-1	CASSRTVLNTEAFF	TGTGCCAGCAGTCGGACAGTTTTGAACACTGAAGCTTTCTTT
.	TRBD1	TRBV6-5	TRBJ2-4	CASSYSRTGKKNIQYF	TGTGCCAGCAGTTACTCTAGGACAGGGAAAAAAAACATTCAGTACTTC
.	.	TRBV6-5	TRBJ1-2	CASSYSAGRGNYGYTF	TGTGCCAGCAGTTACTCGGCGGGGAGAGGCAACTATGGCTACACCTTC
.	.	TRBV6-5	TRBJ1-1	CASERDTEAFF	TGTGCCAGCGAGCGGGACACTGAAGCTTTCTTT
.	.	TRBV18	TRBJ1-1	CASSPTVGGENTEAFF	TGTGCCAGCTCCCCAACGGTCGGGGGGGAGAACACTGAAGCTTTCTTT
.	.	TRBV12-5	TRBJ1-1	CASGLGLPLSEAFF	TGTGCTAGTGGTTTGGGGCTCCCCTTGTCTGAAGCTTTCTTT
few	TRBD1	TRBV7-8	TRBJ1-2	CASSPQGFYGYTF	TGTGCCAGCAGCCCACAGGGGTTCTATGGCTACACCTTC
.	.	TRBV18	TRBJ2-7	CASSLGTETLTYEQYF	TGTGCCAGCTCGCTGGGCACAGAAACCCTGACCTACGAGCAGTACTTC
few	.	TRBV15	TRBJ1-5	CATSRAGSNQPQHF	TGTGCCACCAGCAGAGCGGGGAGCAATCAGCCCCAGCATTTT
.	TRBD1	TRBV5-1	TRBJ1-1	CASAARGSNTEAFF	TGCGCCAGCGCAGCCAGGGGGTCCAACACTGAAGCTTTCTTT
.	.	TRBV11-2	TRBJ1-1	CASSLPGGDEAFF	TGTGCCAGCAGCTTACCTGGCGGGGACGAAGCTTTCTTT
.	TRBD2	TRBV18	TRBJ2-5	CASPPLAGGAVETQYF	TGTGCCAGCCCACCACTCGCCGGGGGGGCTGTGGAGACCCAGTACTTC
.	.	TRBV30	TRBJ1-3	CAWSPGAGNTIYF	TGTGCCTGGAGTCCAGGGGCTGGAAACACCATATATTTT
.	TRBD2	TRBV5-4	TRBJ2-7	CASGGSGTVTSGSPYEQYF	TGTGCCAGCGGAGGATCCGGGACGGTGACTAGCGGGAGCCCCTACGAGCAGTACTTC
few	.	TRBV5-1	TRBJ2-7	CASSLAPPGTTSRGAVYNPYEQYF	TGCGCCAGCAGCTTGGCCCCCCCCGGGACGACAAGTCGGGGGGCGGTTTATAACCCCTACGAGCAGTACTTC
few	.	TRBV7-9	TRBJ1-2	CASSLAGRDGYTF	TGTGCCAGCAGCTTAGCGGGCAGGGATGGCTACACCTTC
.	TRBD1	TRBV10-1	TRBJ1-2	CACDRVYTF	TGCGCCTGCGACAGGGTCTACACCTTC
.	.	TRBV7-8	TRBJ1-2	CASSLASQGFKGYTF	TGTGCCAGCAGCTTAGCCTCACAGGGTTTTAAGGGCTACACCTTC
once	TRBD1	TRBV10-3	TRBJ1-3	CAITGGFGNTIYF	TGTGCCATCACAGGGGGTTTTGGAAACACCATATATTTT
.	.	TRBV7-9	TRBJ2-6	CASSLGGDSGANVLTF	TGTGCCAGCAGCTTAGGCGGGGACTCTGGGGCCAACGTCCTGACTTTC
once	.	TRBV6-5	TRBJ2-7	CASSSGRLYEQYF	TGTGCCAGCAGTTCAGGCAGATTGTACGAGCAGTACTTC
.	TRBD2	TRBV11-3	TRBJ2-1	CASSLDWASGNNEQFF	TGTGCCAGCAGCTTAGATTGGGCTAGCGGGAACAATGAGCAGTTCTTC
once	TRBD1	TRBV7-7	TRBJ2-1	CASSRDRNNEQFF	TGTGCTAGCAGCCGGGACAGGAACAATGAGCAGTTCTTC
medium-sized	TRBD1	TRBV28	TRBJ2-1	CASSSPGQTYNEQFF	TGTGCCAGCAGTTCACCGGGACAGACCTACAATGAGCAGTTCTTC
.	TRBD1	TRBV2	TRBJ2-1	CASRVDRGFYNEQFF	TGTGCCAGCAGGGTAGACAGGGGCTTCTACAATGAGCAGTTCTTC